This T cell receptor (beta chain) came from a study of T-cell memory formation after mild COVID-19. Study details: Most TCR clusters belonged to a single donor.

Per the germline V gene, CDR1 is KGHSH and CDR2 is LQKENI. The CDR3 contains 13 residues. Trimming pared 6 bases from V and 8 bases from J, leaving 14 bases between. TCRdb analysed the 5' RACE reads with MiXCR anew, one entry per CDR3 protein. The table includes under 700,000 distinct CDR3 sequences, 20% detected once. Sequenced input: PBMCs or a T cell subset sorted from them (not recorded which). The V gene is TRBV18, the J gene TRBJ2-1, with D unresolved. This receptor was taken from an adult woman who had mild COVID-19 (a few samples of this study predate the infection). Cell type and time point are not known. CDR3 nucleotide sequence: TGTGCCAGCTCTCGCCAGCAGATCGATGAGCAGTTCTTC. Encoded protein: CASSRQQIDEQFF.